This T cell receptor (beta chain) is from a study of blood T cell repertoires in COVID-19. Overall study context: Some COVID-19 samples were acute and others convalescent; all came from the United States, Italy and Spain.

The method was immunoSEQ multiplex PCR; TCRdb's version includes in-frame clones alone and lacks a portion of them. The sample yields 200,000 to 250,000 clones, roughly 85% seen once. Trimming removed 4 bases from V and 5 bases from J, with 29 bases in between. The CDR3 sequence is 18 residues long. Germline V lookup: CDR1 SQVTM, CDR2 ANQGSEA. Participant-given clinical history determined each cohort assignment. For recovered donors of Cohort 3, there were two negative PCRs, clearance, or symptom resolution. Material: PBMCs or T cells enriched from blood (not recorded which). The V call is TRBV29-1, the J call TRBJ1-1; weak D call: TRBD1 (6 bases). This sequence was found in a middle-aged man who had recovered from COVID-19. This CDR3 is CSVVLIGGGAGVRTEAFF. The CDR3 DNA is TGCAGCGTTGTGTTGATTGGTGGGGGCGCAGGTGTCCGAACTGAAGCTTTCTTT.